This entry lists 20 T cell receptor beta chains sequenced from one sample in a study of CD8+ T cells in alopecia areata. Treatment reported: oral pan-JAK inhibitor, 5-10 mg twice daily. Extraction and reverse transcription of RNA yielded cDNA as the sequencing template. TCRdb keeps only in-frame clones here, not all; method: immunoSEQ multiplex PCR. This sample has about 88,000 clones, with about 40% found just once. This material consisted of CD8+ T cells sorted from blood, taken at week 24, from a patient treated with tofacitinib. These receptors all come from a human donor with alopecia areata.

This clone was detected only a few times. In DNA form, the CDR3 reads TGTGCCAGCAGCCCCCGCGCCGGGACGGATGCCTACGAGCAGTACTTC. Its translation is CASSPRAGTDAYEQYF. The V gene is TRBV9, the J gene TRBJ2-7, with D perhaps TRBD1 or TRBD2 (5 bases each). CDR3 length: 16 amino acids. Germline CDR1 is SGDLS and CDR2 is YYNGEE. Trimming removed 4 bases from V and 2 bases from J, with 19 bases in between.

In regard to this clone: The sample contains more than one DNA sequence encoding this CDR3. The DNA for the CDR3 is TGTGCCAGCAGCTTAAACAGCAATCAGCCCCAGCATTTT. It codes for CASSLNSNQPQHF. The rearrangement links TRBV7-9 to TRBJ1-5; D not resolved. This CDR3 contains 13 residues. Between the trimmed V and J ends, which lost 2 bases and 1 base, there was a span of 3 bases. CDR1 is SEHNR and CDR2 is FQNEAQ in the germline V gene (reference sequence).

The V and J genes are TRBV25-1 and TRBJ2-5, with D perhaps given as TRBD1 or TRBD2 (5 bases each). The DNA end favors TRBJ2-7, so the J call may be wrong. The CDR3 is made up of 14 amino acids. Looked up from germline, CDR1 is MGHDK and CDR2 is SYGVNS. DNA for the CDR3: TGTGCCAGCAGTGATTCCGGGACGGGTGGCGAGCAGTACTTC. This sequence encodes CASSDSGTGGEQYF.

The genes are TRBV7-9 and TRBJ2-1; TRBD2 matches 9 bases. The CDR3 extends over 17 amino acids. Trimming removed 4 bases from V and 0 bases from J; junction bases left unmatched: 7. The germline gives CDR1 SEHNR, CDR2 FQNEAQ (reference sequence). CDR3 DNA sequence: TGTGCCAGCAGCTCAATCTTTAGCGGGAGCTCCTACAATGAGCAGTTCTTC. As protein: CASSSIFSGSSYNEQFF. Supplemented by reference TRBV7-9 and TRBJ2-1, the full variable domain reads DTGVSQNPRHKITKRGQNVTFRCDPISEHNRLYWYRQTLGQGPEFLTYFQNEAQLEKSRLLSDRFSAERPKGSFSTLEIQRTEQGDSAMYLCASSSIFSGSSYNEQFFGPGTRLTVL.

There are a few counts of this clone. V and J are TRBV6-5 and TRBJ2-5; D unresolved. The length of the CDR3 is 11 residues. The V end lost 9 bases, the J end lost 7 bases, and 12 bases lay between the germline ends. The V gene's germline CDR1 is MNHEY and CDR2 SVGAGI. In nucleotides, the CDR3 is TGTGCCAGTTTTGCGTTGGGGACCCAGTACTTC. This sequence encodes CASFALGTQYF.

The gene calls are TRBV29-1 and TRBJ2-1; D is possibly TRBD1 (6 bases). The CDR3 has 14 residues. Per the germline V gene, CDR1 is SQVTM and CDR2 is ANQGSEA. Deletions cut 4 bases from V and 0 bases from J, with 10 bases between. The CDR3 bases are TGCAGCGTTGCAGGGGCTCCCTCCTACAATGAGCAGTTCTTC. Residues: CSVAGAPSYNEQFF.

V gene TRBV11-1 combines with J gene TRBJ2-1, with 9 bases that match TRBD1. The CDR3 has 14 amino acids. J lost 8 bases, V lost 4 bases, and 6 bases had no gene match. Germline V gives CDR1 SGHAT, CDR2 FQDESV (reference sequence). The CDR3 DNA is TGTGCCAGCAGCTACCACAGGGGGCTCGATGAGCAGTTCTTC. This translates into CASSYHRGLDEQFF.

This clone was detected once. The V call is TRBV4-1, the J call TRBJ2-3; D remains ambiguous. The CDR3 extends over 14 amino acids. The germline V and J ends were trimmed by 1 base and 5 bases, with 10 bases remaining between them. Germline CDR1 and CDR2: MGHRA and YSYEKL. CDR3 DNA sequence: TGCGCCAGCAGCCAAGTGACCACGGGAGATACGCAGTATTTT. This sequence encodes CASSQVTTGDTQYF.

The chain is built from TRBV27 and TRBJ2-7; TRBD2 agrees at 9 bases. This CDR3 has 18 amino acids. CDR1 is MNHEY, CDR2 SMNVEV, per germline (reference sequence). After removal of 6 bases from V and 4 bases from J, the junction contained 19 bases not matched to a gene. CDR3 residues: CASSVRVAGAWGSYEQYF. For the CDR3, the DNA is TGTGCCAGCAGCGTGCGGGTAGCGGGAGCGTGGGGATCGTACGAGCAGTACTTC.

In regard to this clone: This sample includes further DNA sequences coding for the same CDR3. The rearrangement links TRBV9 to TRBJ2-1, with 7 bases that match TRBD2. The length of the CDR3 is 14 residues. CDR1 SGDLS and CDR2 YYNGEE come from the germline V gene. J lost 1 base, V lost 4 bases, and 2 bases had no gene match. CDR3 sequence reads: CASSPSGSYNEQFF. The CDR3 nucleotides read TGTGCCAGCAGCCCTAGCGGTTCCTACAATGAGCAGTTCTTC.

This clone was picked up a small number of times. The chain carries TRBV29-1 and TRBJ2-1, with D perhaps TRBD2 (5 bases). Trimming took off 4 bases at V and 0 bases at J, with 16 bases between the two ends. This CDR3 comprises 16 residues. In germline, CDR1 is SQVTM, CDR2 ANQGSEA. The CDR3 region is CSVGGGARSSYNEQFF. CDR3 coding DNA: TGCAGCGTTGGTGGAGGCGCTAGAAGCTCCTACAATGAGCAGTTCTTC.

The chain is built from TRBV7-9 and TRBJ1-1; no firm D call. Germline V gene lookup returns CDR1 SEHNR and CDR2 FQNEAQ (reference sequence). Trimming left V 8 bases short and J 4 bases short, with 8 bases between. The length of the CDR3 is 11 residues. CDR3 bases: TGTGCCAGCGTCGAGGGCACTGAAGCTTTCTTT. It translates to CASVEGTEAFF.

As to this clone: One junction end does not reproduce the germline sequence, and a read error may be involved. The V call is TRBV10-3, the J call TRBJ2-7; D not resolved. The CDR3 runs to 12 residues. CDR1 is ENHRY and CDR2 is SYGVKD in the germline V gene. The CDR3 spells CAISDRSSEQYF. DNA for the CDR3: TGTGCCATCAGTGATCGGTCCTCCGAGCAGTACTTC.

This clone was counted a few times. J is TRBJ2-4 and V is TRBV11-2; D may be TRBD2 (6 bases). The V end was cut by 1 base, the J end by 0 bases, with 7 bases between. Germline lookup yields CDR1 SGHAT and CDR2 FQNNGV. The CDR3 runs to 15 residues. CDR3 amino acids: CASSLAGGAKNIQYF. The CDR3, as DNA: TGTGCCAGCAGCTTAGCCGGGGGAGCCAAAAACATTCAGTACTTC.

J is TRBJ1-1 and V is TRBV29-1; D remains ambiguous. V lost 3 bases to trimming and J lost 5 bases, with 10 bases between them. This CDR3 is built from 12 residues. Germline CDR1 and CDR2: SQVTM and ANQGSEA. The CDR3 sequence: CSVETSRTEAFF. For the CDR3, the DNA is TGCAGCGTTGAGACCTCGAGGACTGAAGCTTTCTTT.

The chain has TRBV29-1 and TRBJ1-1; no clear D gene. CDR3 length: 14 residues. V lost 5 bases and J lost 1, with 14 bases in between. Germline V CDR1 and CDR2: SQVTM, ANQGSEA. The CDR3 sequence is CSVPLGVGNTEAFF. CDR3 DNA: TGCAGCGTTCCCCTCGGGGTCGGGAACACTGAAGCTTTCTTT.

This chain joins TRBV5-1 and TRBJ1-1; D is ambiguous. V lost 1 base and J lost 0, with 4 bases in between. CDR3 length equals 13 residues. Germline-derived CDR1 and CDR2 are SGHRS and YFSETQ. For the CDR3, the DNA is TGCGCCAGCAGCTTGAACATGAACACTGAAGCTTTCTTT. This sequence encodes CASSLNMNTEAFF.

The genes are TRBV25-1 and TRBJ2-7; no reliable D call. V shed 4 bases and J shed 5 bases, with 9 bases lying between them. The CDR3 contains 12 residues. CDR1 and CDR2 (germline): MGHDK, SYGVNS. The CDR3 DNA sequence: TGTGCCAGCAGTGTTGACCTAAACGAGCAGTACTTC. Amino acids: CASSVDLNEQYF.

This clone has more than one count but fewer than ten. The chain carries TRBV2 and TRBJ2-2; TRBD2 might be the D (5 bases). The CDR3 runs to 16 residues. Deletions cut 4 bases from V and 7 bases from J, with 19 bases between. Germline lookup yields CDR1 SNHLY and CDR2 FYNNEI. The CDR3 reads CASSVAEGATGGELFF. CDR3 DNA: TGTGCCAGCAGTGTAGCAGAGGGAGCAACCGGCGGGGAGCTGTTTTTT.

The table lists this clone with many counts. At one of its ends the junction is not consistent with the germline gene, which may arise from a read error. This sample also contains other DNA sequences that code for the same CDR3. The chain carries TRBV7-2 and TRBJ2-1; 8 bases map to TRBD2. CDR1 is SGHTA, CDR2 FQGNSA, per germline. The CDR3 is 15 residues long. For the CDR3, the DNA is TGCGCCAGCAGCCAAGGACTAGCCCCCTACAATGAGCAGTTCTTC. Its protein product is CASSQGLAPYNEQFF. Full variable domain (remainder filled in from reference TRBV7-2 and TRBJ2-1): GAGVSQSPSNKVTEKGKDVELRCDPISGHTALYWYRQSLGQGLEFLIYFQGNSAPDKSGLPSDRFSAERTGGSVSTLTIQRTQQEDSAVYLCASSQGLAPYNEQFFGPGTRLTVL.